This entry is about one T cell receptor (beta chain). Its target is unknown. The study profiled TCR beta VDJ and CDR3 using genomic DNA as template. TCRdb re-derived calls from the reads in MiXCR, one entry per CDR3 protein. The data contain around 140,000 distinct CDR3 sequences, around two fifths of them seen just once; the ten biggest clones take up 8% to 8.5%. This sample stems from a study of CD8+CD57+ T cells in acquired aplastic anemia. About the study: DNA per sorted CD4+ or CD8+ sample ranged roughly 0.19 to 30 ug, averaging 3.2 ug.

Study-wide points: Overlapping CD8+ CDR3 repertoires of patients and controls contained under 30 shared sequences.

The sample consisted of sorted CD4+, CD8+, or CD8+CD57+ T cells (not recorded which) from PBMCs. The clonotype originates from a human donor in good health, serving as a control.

The CDR3 DNA is TGTGCCAGCAGTGACTCCGGGGGCGGGGATGAGCAGTTCTTC. Translated, it gives CASSDSGGGDEQFF. The chain couples TRBV6-4 to TRBJ2-1, with D perhaps TRBD1 or TRBD2 (6 bases each). The CDR3 is made up of 14 amino acids. V lost 0 bases and J lost 8, with 11 bases in between. CDR1 and CDR2 (germline): MRHNA, SNTAGT.